Sequencing of this T cell receptor (beta chain) was carried out in a study of monozygotic twins with inflammatory bowel disease. Study findings and constraints: People with IBD had fewer clonotypes in common with others than healthy twins did, especially with disease activity.

On this clonotype: As yet, its antigen is unknown.

The CDR3 loop spans 15 amino acids. Germline V lookup: CDR1 SGHRS, CDR2 YFSETQ. TCRdb reprocessed the 5' RACE reads, with one entry per CDR3 protein and no DNA. This sample's table reports some 210,000 distinct CDR3 sequences. The sample was blood. This clonotype was obtained from a human donor with ulcerative colitis or Crohn's disease, or a healthy co-twin of an affected twin (not recorded which). The chain is built from TRBV5-1 and TRBJ1-3; TCRdb reports TRBD1, a call that lacks DNA to check it against. The CDR3: CASSRNQGAGNTIYF.